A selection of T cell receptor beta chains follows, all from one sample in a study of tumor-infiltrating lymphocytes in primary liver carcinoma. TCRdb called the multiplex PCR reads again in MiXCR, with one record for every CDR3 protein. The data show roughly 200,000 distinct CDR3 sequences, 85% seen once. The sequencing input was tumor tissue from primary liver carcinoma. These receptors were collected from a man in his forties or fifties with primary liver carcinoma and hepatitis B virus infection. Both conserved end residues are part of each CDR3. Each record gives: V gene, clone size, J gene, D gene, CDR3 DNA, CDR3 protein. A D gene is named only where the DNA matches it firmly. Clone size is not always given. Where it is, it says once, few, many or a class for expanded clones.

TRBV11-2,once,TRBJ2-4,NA,TGTGCCAGCACCACTTCGGAGGTAACCAAAGACATTCAGTACTTC,CASTTSEVTKDIQYF
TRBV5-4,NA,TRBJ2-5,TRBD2,TGTACCAGCAGGTTGGTTTTAGCGGGACAAGAGACCCAGTACTTC,CTSRLVLAGQETQYF
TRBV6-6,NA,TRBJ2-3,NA,TGTGCCAGCAGTTTGACTAGTGGGAGTGCAGGTACGCAGTATTTT,CASSLTSGSAGTQYF
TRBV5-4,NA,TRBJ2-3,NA,TGTATCAGCAGGCAGAACGAAAGGACAGATTTT,CISRQNERTDF
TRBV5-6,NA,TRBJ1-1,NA,TGTGCCAGCAGCTTGGCAAAGGTTACGAGCACTGAAGCTTTCTTT,CASSLAKVTSTEAFF
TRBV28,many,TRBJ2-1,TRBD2,TGTGCCAGCAGCTCGGGACTAGCGGGAGTCCGTGAGCAGTTCTTC,CASSSGLAGVREQFF
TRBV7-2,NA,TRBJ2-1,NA,TGTGCCAGCAGCTTAGCGCCGGGCCGTAGCTCCTACAATGAGCAGTTCTTC,CASSLAPGRSSYNEQFF
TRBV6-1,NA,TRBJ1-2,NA,TGTGGCAGCAGGCCAAAGATCCAAAGCTATGGCTACACCTTC,CGSRPKIQSYGYTF
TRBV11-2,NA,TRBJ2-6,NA,TGTGCCAGCTGCATGGGGGGAGACAGGGACATTTCCCTCTATGGGGTCAACGTCCTGACTTTC,CASCMGGDRDISLYGVNVLTF
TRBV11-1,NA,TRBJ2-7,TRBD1,TGTGCCATCAGCTCTGGTCCGGGACAGGCTTCCTACAAGCAGTACTTC,CAISSGPGQASYKQYF
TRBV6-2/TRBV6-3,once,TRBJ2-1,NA,TGTGCCAGCAGTTACATTACAGGATCGGATGAGCAGTTCTTC,CASSYITGSDEQFF
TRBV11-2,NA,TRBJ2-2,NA,TGTGCCAGCATCATCACCACTACGTGGACGGTGGGGACCGGGGAACTGTCTTTT,CASIITTTWTVGTGELSF
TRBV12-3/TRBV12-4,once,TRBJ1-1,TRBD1,TGTGCCAGCATTTTCATCTTGGGACAGGGAAACACTGAAGATTTCTTT,CASIFILGQGNTEDFF
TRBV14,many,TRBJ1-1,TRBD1,TGTGCCAGCAGCCCTTCGGACAGGTTGGATGCGGCTTTCTTT,CASSPSDRLDAAFF
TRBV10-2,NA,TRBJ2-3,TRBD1,TGCGCCAGCAGTGAGTTACAGGGGCTAGCTAGAACAGATAGGCAGTATTTT,CASSELQGLARTDRQYF
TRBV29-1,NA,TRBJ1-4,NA,TGCAGCGTTGTGCATCAAAAACTGTTTTTT,CSVVHQKLFF
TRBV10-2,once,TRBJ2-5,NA,TGCTCCAGCAGTGAGGATGGAGCGGGCGACTGGGAGACCCAGTACTTC,CSSSEDGAGDWETQYF
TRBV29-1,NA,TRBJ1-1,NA,TGCAGCGTTGAATCCGGGGTCACTGAACGTTTCTTT,CSVESGVTERFF
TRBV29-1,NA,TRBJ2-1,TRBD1,TGCAGCGTCACCCGGGACAGGGCGTACAATGAGCATTACTTC,CSVTRDRAYNEHYF
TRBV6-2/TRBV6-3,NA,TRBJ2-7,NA,TGTGCCGGTAGTTACCCGGGCGAGAGAAGGTACGAGCAGTACTTC,CAGSYPGERRYEQYF
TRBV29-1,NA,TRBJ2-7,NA,TGCAGCGCCATGACATTTGGGACCGAGACTCCCTACGAGCAGTACTTC,CSAMTFGTETPYEQYF
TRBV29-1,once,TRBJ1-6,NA,TGCAGCGTTGCTCAGTATGATTCACCCCTCAACTTT,CSVAQYDSPLNF
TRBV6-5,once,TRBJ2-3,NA,TGTCCCAGCAACCCAGGACTGGCGGGAACAGATACGCAGTGTTTT,CPSNPGLAGTDTQCF
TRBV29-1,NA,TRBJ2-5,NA,TGCAGCGTTAAAGTCCCCCAACAATATACCCAGTACTTC,CSVKVPQQYTQYF
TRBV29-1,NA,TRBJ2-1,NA,TGCATCGTCGAACATGAGGGCAATGAGCAGTTCTTC,CIVEHEGNEQFF
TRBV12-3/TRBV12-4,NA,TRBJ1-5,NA,TGTGCCAGCAATTCAGATTTATCGCCCCAGCATTTT,CASNSDLSPQHF
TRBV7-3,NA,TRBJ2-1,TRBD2,TGTGCCTGCAGCGAGCGGGGCTCCTACAATGAGCAGTTCTTC,CACSERGSYNEQFF
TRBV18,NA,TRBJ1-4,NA,TGTGCCAGCTCAGCACCGGGATCTAATGAAAAACTGTTTTTT,CASSAPGSNEKLFF
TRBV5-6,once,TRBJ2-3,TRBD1,TGTGTCAGCAACTTGCAGGGGGCAACAGATACGCAGTATTTT,CVSNLQGATDTQYF
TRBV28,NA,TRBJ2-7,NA,TGTGCCACTAGTCCGCTCGGATATGCTGGCAGCGAGCAGTACTTC,CATSPLGYAGSEQYF
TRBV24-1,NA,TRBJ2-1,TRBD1,TGTGCCACCAGTGATCCCCCGGGACAGGAGTACAATGAGCAGTCCTTC,CATSDPPGQEYNEQSF
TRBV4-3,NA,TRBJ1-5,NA,TGCGCCAGCAGCCAAGATCTCACGGGCGACAGGCCCCAGCATTTT,CASSQDLTGDRPQHF
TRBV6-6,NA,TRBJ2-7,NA,TGTCCCAGCACCCCAGCACTCTCCTACGAGCAATACTTC,CPSTPALSYEQYF
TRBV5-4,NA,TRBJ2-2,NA,TGTGCCAGTAGGCCAGGGGCGAACACCGGGGAGCTGTCTTTT,CASRPGANTGELSF
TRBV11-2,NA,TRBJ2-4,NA,TGTGCCAGTAGCTTACAAGTCAAAAACATTCAGTACTTC,CASSLQVKNIQYF
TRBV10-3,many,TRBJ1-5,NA,TGTGCCATCAGTTTAGAGGTTAGCAATCAGCCCCAGCATTTT,CAISLEVSNQPQHF
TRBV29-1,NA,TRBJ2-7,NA,TGCAGCTCCCTGAGTAGCGACCACGAGCAATACTTC,CSSLSSDHEQYF
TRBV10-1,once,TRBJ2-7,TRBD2,TGCGCCAGCAGTGGGGATACTAGCGGACACGAGCACTACTTC,CASSGDTSGHEHYF
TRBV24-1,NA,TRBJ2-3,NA,TGTGCCACCAGTGTAGAAGGGGGGAGCACAGATACGCAGTATTTT,CATSVEGGSTDTQYF
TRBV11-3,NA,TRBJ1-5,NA,TGTTCCAGCAGCTTTGATCTGGGGATGGCTCAGCCCCAGCATTTT,CSSSFDLGMAQPQHF
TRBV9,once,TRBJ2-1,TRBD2,TGTGCCAGCAGCTCCCGGATTAGCGGGACAAGGAATGAGCAGTTCTTC,CASSSRISGTRNEQFF
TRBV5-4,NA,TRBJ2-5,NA,TGTTCCAGCCGCCCAGCACAGGTGGGGGAGAGCCAGTACTTC,CSSRPAQVGESQYF
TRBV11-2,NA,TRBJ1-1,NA,TGTGTCAGCAGCCACAATACTGAAGCTTTCTTT,CVSSHNTEAFF
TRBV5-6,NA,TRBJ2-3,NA,TGTGCCAGCAGCGGTCAGGTTACAGATATGCGGTATTTT,CASSGQVTDMRYF
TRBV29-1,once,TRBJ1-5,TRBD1,TGCAACCTTGTGGGACAGATCAATCAGCCCCAGCATTTT,CNLVGQINQPQHF